Listed here are 10 T cell receptor beta chains from one sample, sequenced in a study of T cells after yellow fever vaccination (dated 2019 in TCRdb). What this sample's treatment or condition label stands for: live attenuated yellow fever vaccine strain. Library preparation employed 5' RACE. The instrument given in TCRdb is Illumina HiSeq 2500. TCRdb reprocessed the public reads (quality trimming at Q25 with fastp, clone calling with MiXCR) and kept in-frame beta chains. CDR3 protein duplicates are merged, each entry listing the most common genes and DNA. The sample yields a few hundred thousand distinct CDR3 sequences; about 8.3% were counted once. The ten largest clones add up to roughly 18% of the sample. The material sequenced was PBMCs, taken more than 35 days after the first yellow fever vaccination. The source is a man younger than 35 who received the YFV17D yellow fever vaccine.

This clonotype was recorded many times. The rearrangement uses TRBV7-9 and TRBJ1-4; 7 nucleotides align to TRBD1. After removal of 4 bases from V and 5 bases from J, the junction contained 4 bases not matched to a gene. CDR1 is SEHNR, CDR2 FQNEAQ, per germline (reference sequence). This CDR3 is built from 14 residues. Here the CDR3 DNA reads TGTGCCAGCAGCTACCGGGACAGAAATGAAAAACTGTTTTTT. Protein: CASSYRDRNEKLFF.

This clonotype was counted a few times. The chain carries TRBV10-3 and TRBJ2-3; the D call may be TRBD1 or TRBD2 (5 bases each). Trimming shortened V by 6 bases and J by 6 bases, and 22 bases separated the two germline ends. There are 16 residues in the CDR3. Germline V gives CDR1 ENHRY, CDR2 SYGVKD. The CDR3 coding sequence is TGTGCCATCAGACGACGGGACCCCGGGCGGTGGGATACGCAGTATTTT. Protein sequence: CAIRRRDPGRWDTQYF.

This chain connects TRBV20-1 to TRBJ2-1; 9 bases map to TRBD2. V was clipped by 6 bases and J by 8 bases; unmatched bases: 8. This CDR3 has 13 amino acids. Germline V gives CDR1 DFQATT, CDR2 SNEGSKA (reference sequence). For the CDR3, the DNA is TGCAGTGCCCTTGAGCGGGGGGCTTATGAGCAGTTCTTC. This gives the protein CSALERGAYEQFF.

There are a few counts of this clonotype. The V and J genes are TRBV28 and TRBJ1-1; D uncertain. The germline CDR1 and CDR2 sequences are MDHEN and SYDVKM. The CDR3 length is 14 residues. Trimming removed 3 bases at V and 5 bases at J, with 13 bases between. The CDR3 loop is CASSFSTGGTEAFF. CDR3 sequence (DNA): TGTGCCAGCAGTTTCTCGACGGGTGGGACTGAAGCTTTCTTT.

The sample holds a few counts of this clonotype. The germline gene is not matched at one end of the junction; a read error may be the cause. The chain carries TRBV7-7 and TRBJ1-6, with D perhaps matching TRBD1 (5 bases). Germline assignment: CDR1 SSHAT and CDR2 FNYEAQ (reference sequence). The CDR3 totals 16 residues. The CDR3 is CASSLESAGGNSPLHF. The CDR3 region has the DNA TGTGCTAGCAGCTTAGAGTCCGCCGGGGGAAATTCACCCCTCCACTTT. Looking up the rest from reference TRBV7-7 and TRBJ1-6 gives the full variable domain: GAGVSQSPRYKVTKRGQDVTLRCDPISSHATLYWYQQALGQGPEFLTYFNYEAQPDKSGLPSDRFSAERPEGSISTLTIQRTEQRDSAMYRCASSLESAGGNSPLHFGNGTRLTVT.

This clonotype has more than one count but fewer than ten. The chain carries TRBV24-1 and TRBJ2-1; D possibly corresponds to TRBD1 (6 bases). Germline-derived CDR1 and CDR2 are KGHDR and SFDVKD. This CDR3 comprises 15 residues. The V and J ends lost 3 bases and 7 bases respectively, with 15 bases between them. The CDR3 spells CATSDPPRQVNEQFF. The CDR3 DNA sequence: TGTGCCACCAGTGATCCTCCGAGACAGGTAAATGAGCAGTTCTTC.

The genes are TRBV7-3 and TRBJ2-2; 9 bases are shared with TRBD1. With 4 bases clipped from V and 2 bases from J, the junction kept 5 bases outside the gene matches. The CDR3 runs to 16 residues. In germline, CDR1 is SGHTA, CDR2 FQGTGA. The CDR3 protein is CASSSSGQGNTGELFF. CDR3 bases: TGTGCCAGCAGCTCCTCGGGACAGGGAAACACCGGGGAGCTGTTTTTT.

This clonotype was recorded at least ten times. This chain uses TRBV4-3 with TRBJ2-3; TRBD2 matches 10 bases. Germline-derived CDR1 and CDR2 are LGHNA and YSLEER. V shed 0 bases and J 1 base; nucleotides not matched to a gene: 13. The CDR3 is 20 amino acids. The CDR3, as DNA: TGCGCCAGCAGCCAAGAACCGCAGCGGGGGGGCCCTAGTGGCACAGATACGCAGTATTTT. It specifies CASSQEPQRGGPSGTDTQYF.

The table lists this clonotype with a few counts. The chain combines TRBV5-1 with TRBJ1-2, with D uncertain. Trimming removed 5 bases at V and 3 bases at J, with 14 bases between. The CDR3 runs to 14 residues. CDR1 SGHRS and CDR2 YFSETQ come from the germline V gene. CDR3 sequence reads: CASSFTPGDYGYTF. The CDR3 nucleotides are TGCGCCAGCAGTTTTACCCCGGGAGACTATGGCTACACCTTC.

This clonotype was seen a few times. The chain carries TRBV6-2 or TRBV6-3 and TRBJ2-2; D is uncertain. Germline V gene sequence: CDR1 MNHEY, CDR2 SVGEGT. V was trimmed by 7 bases and J by 6 bases, leaving 9 bases between them. The CDR3 contains 12 residues. The CDR3 loop reads CASKASAGELFF. The CDR3 DNA sequence: TGTGCCAGCAAGGCAAGCGCCGGGGAGCTGTTTTTT.